The 32 T cell receptor beta chains below all came from one sample that was sequenced in a study of T cell responses to AZD1222 COVID-19 vaccine. Assay: immunoSEQ multiplex PCR; the TCRdb copy retains only in-frame clones and omits some. The data contain 95,000 or so clones, about 89% of them singletons. The sequencing used peripheral blood, collected 28 days after the second AZD1222 dose. These receptors were collected from an adult who received the AZD1222 COVID-19 vaccine.

This clone came up a few times. The chain employs TRBV5-4 and TRBJ2-2; a possible D gene is TRBD2 (6 bases). The CDR3 runs 15 residues. Trimming stripped 3 bases from V and 3 bases from J, with 12 bases between. Germline assignment: CDR1 SGHNT and CDR2 YYREEE (reference sequence). For the CDR3, the DNA is TGTGCCAGCAGCTCGCGGCGGGGCGACACCGGGGAGCTGTTTTTT. It is translated as CASSSRRGDTGELFF.

This chain joins TRBV19 and TRBJ1-2, with D possibly being TRBD1 (5 bases). Trimming removed 3 bases at V and 2 bases at J, with 7 bases between. CDR1 is LNHDA and CDR2 is SQIVND in the germline V gene (reference sequence). This CDR3 comprises 13 residues. Here the CDR3 DNA reads TGTGCCAGTAGTATTCCAGGGAACTATGGCTACACCTTC. Its protein product is CASSIPGNYGYTF.

J is TRBJ1-4 and V is TRBV5-5; 7 nucleotides agree with TRBD1. CDR1 SGHKS and CDR2 YYEKEE come from the germline V gene (reference sequence). Losses at the gene ends were 4 bases for V and 4 bases for J; bases not matched to a gene: 4. CDR3 size: 14 residues. CDR3 in DNA: TGTGCCAGCAGCACGGGGACAGTTAATGAAAAACTGTTTTTT. It is translated as CASSTGTVNEKLFF.

The CDR3 is CASSSQASGSLYEQYF. The CDR3 region has the DNA TGTGCCAGTAGCTCTCAGGCTAGCGGGAGTTTGTACGAGCAGTACTTC. V gene TRBV19 combines with J gene TRBJ2-7; 10 nucleotides match TRBD2. The germline CDR1 and CDR2 sequences are LNHDA and SQIVND (reference sequence). The V segment lost 6 bases and the J segment 4 bases; nucleotides outside the gene matches: 12. This CDR3 spans 16 amino acids.

This clone was detected once. The chain couples TRBV5-1 to TRBJ1-2; D call uncertain. This CDR3 has 16 amino acids. Deletions cut 1 base from V and 3 bases from J, with 16 bases between. Germline CDR1 is SGHRS and CDR2 is YFSETQ. The CDR3 bases are TGCGCCAGCAGCTTGAATATTAACTCCCAGGACTATGGCTACACCTTC. It encodes CASSLNINSQDYGYTF.

V and J are TRBV27 and TRBJ1-6; 9 nucleotides line up with TRBD1. The J segment lost 4 bases and the V segment lost 8 bases, leaving 6 bases of the junction unmatched. The germline gives CDR1 MNHEY, CDR2 SMNVEV (reference sequence). The CDR3 spans 15 residues. The CDR3 bases are TGTGCCAGCGGAGGGACAGGGCTATATAATTCACCCCTCCACTTT. Translated: CASGGTGLYNSPLHF.

The CDR3 sequence: CSVERNSGNYNEQFF. The DNA for the CDR3 is TGCAGCGTTGAAAGGAATAGCGGGAACTACAATGAGCAGTTCTTC. The chain joins TRBV29-1 to TRBJ2-1; 8 positions agree with TRBD2. Losses at the gene ends were 2 bases for V and 3 bases for J; bases not matched to a gene: 6. The CDR3 is 15 amino acids. Germline V lookup: CDR1 SQVTM, CDR2 ANQGSEA.

The CDR3 sequence is CASSLASSGMLFF. CDR3 nucleotide sequence: TGTGCCAGCAGCTTAGCTTCTAGCGGGATGCTGTTTTTT. The chain recombines TRBV11-3 with TRBJ2-2; 9 bases match TRBD2. CDR3 length: 13 amino acids. The V segment lost 1 base and the J segment 13 bases; nucleotides outside the gene matches: 4. CDR1 and CDR2 from the germline V gene are SGHNT and YENEEA.

This rearrangement joins TRBV25-1 to TRBJ2-7; 7 bases map to TRBD1. This CDR3 region has 14 residues. From germline, CDR1 is MGHDK and CDR2 SYGVNS. Germline trimming cut 2 bases from V and 1 base from J; bases unmatched to any gene: 2. CDR3 bases: TGTGCCAGCAGTGAAACGACAGGGTCCTACGAGCAGTACTTC. Protein product: CASSETTGSYEQYF.

The chain links TRBV24-1 to TRBJ2-1, with 9 bases identical to TRBD2. Germline CDR1 is KGHDR and CDR2 is SFDVKD. This CDR3 spans 16 amino acids. Trimming removed 0 bases from V and 7 bases from J; junction bases left unmatched: 6. The CDR3 sequence is CATSDLGLANLNEQFF. The DNA of the CDR3 is TGTGCCACCAGTGATTTGGGACTAGCGAATTTGAATGAGCAGTTCTTC.

This chain uses TRBV5-6 with TRBJ1-3; possible D gene TRBD1, 5 bases. From germline, CDR1 is SGHDT and CDR2 YYEEEE. Trimming cost V 4 bases and J 2 bases, with 10 bases left between them. This CDR3 has 14 residues. The CDR3 reads CASSRRGTGNTIYF. CDR3 nucleotide sequence: TGTGCCAGCAGCAGGAGGGGTACTGGAAACACCATATATTTT.

The chain combines TRBV9 with TRBJ1-6; tentative D call: TRBD1 (5 bases). V was clipped by 3 bases and J by 10 bases, with 17 bases between them. Germline CDR1 SGDLS, CDR2 YYNGEE. The CDR3 totals 15 residues. The CDR3, as DNA: TGTGCCAGCAGCGCAGGGAACACAATTTCGTCACCCCTCCACTTT. Its protein product is CASSAGNTISSPLHF.

This chain uses TRBV29-1 with TRBJ1-4; 8 nucleotides line up with TRBD1. J gave up 7 bases and V 3 bases, and 7 bases lay outside the gene matches. Germline CDR1 SQVTM, CDR2 ANQGSEA. The CDR3 sequence is 14 residues long. CDR3 bases: TGCAGCGTTGATTTGACAGGGGCGGGTGAAAAACTGTTTTTT. Protein sequence: CSVDLTGAGEKLFF.

The V and J genes are TRBV30 and TRBJ2-2; TRBD1 or TRBD2 may be the D gene (6 bases each). The ends were cut back, 1 base at V and 5 bases at J, with 11 bases in the middle. The CDR3 length is 14 residues. CDR1 and CDR2 (germline): GTSNPN, SVGIG (reference sequence). CDR3 sequence (DNA): TGTGCCTGGAGTGGGGGGGCTAGGACCGGGGAGCTGTTTTTT. Translating it yields CAWSGGARTGELFF.

V is TRBV4-3 and J is TRBJ1-4; 7 bases line up with TRBD1. V lost 6 bases and J lost 5; bases outside the gene matches: 6. Germline loops: CDR1 LGHNA, CDR2 YSLEER. This CDR3 spans 14 amino acids. The CDR3 loop is CASSSGGINEKLFF. DNA of the CDR3: TGCGCCAGCAGTTCAGGGGGTATAAATGAAAAACTGTTTTTT.

This clone occurred once. V and J are TRBV6-2 or TRBV6-3 and TRBJ1-1; D call uncertain. The V gene's germline CDR1 is MNHEY and CDR2 SVGEGT. This CDR3 is built from 12 residues. V was pared by 2 bases and J by 8 bases, with 9 bases between. The CDR3 region has the DNA TGTGCCAGCAGTTACCCCGGACGGGAAGCTTTCTTT. This translates into CASSYPGREAFF.

The chain is built from TRBV19 and TRBJ2-5; a possible D gene is TRBD1 (6 bases). The CDR3 has 13 amino acids. Looked up from germline, CDR1 is LNHDA and CDR2 is SQIVND (reference sequence). V lost 3 bases and J 4 bases, leaving 9 bases between the germline ends. The CDR3 sequence: CASSIRGGETQYF. As DNA, the CDR3 is TGTGCCAGTAGTATCAGAGGGGGAGAGACCCAGTACTTC.

The rearrangement links TRBV28 to TRBJ1-1; tentatively, D is TRBD1 (6 bases). V was clipped by 5 bases and J by 9 bases, with 10 bases between them. CDR3 length equals 11 residues. Germline V gives CDR1 MDHEN, CDR2 SYDVKM. CDR3 sequence reads: CASSPQGKAFF. The CDR3 nucleotides read TGTGCCAGCAGTCCACAGGGTAAAGCTTTCTTT.

This clone was counted once. The chain employs TRBV28 and TRBJ2-7; 8 positions agree with TRBD2. V shed 5 bases, J shed 5 bases, and the junction held 26 bases outside the gene matches. This CDR3 contains 20 residues. CDR1 and CDR2 from the germline V gene are MDHEN and SYDVKM. CDR3 amino acids: CASSTSGTPEASGRINEQYF. CDR3 sequence (DNA): TGTGCCAGCAGTACCTCCGGGACCCCTGAAGCCAGCGGGAGAATCAACGAGCAGTACTTC.

This chain uses TRBV28 with TRBJ2-2; D is uncertain. The V and J ends lost 5 bases and 9 bases respectively, with 13 bases between them. Germline values: CDR1 MDHEN, CDR2 SYDVKM. This CDR3 is built from 13 residues. The CDR3 is CASSGDFHRELFF. The CDR3 region has the DNA TGTGCCAGCAGTGGTGACTTTCACCGGGAGCTGTTTTTT.

This clone was counted a single time. V usage is TRBV7-2 and J usage is TRBJ1-5; D may be TRBD1 (5 bases). The V and J ends lost 5 bases and 7 bases respectively, with 15 bases between them. CDR3 length equals 14 residues. Germline CDR1 is SGHTA and CDR2 is FQGNSA. This chain's CDR3 is CASSPPGGEQPQHF. The CDR3 DNA is TGTGCCAGCAGCCCCCCCGGGGGGGAACAGCCCCAGCATTTT. The whole variable domain, filled in from reference TRBV7-2 and TRBJ1-5, reads GAGVSQSPSNKVTEKGKDVELRCDPISGHTALYWYRQSLGQGLEFLIYFQGNSAPDKSGLPSDRFSAERTGGSVSTLTIQRTQQEDSAVYLCASSPPGGEQPQHFGDGTRLSIL.

The chain carries TRBV5-1 and TRBJ2-1; tentatively, D is TRBD1 (5 bases). The V end lost 4 bases, the J end lost 7 bases, and 21 bases lay between the germline ends. CDR1 is SGHRS and CDR2 is YFSETQ in the germline V gene. The CDR3 loop spans 16 amino acids. The CDR3 sequence: CASSTNPTVSMNEQFF. The CDR3 DNA follows: TGCGCCAGCAGCACGAACCCGACAGTGAGTATGAATGAGCAGTTCTTC.

This chain uses TRBV29-1 with TRBJ1-1, with TRBD1 as a possible D gene (6 bases). This CDR3 has 13 residues. Germline V gives CDR1 SQVTM, CDR2 ANQGSEA. The germline V and J ends were trimmed by 3 bases and 2 bases, with 10 bases remaining between them. CDR3 sequence (DNA): TGCAGCGTTGATTCCGGGACAAACACTGAAGCTTTCTTT. It is translated as CSVDSGTNTEAFF.

This clone was counted once. At the DNA level, this CDR3 is encoded by other sequences in the same sample as well. CDR3 protein: CASSPRQETQYF. In DNA form, the CDR3 reads TGTGCCAGCAGCCCCCGCCAAGAGACCCAGTACTTC. This chain joins TRBV3-1 (or the pseudogene TRBV3-2) and TRBJ2-5; D gene unclear. Trimming pared 4 bases from V and 1 base from J, leaving 4 bases between. In germline, CDR1 is LGHDT, CDR2 YNNKEL (reference sequence). This CDR3 region has 12 residues.

The J gene is TRBJ2-5, the V gene TRBV27; 7 bases align to TRBD1. The V and J ends lost 6 bases and 9 bases, in that order; junction bases with no gene match: 10. The CDR3 spans 13 residues. Germline V lookup: CDR1 MNHEY, CDR2 SMNVEV (reference sequence). In DNA, the CDR3 is TGTGCCAGCAGCCCGAACTGGCAGGGGGCCCAGTACTTC. Its protein product is CASSPNWQGAQYF.

The rearrangement uses TRBV5-4 and TRBJ2-2; D may correspond to TRBD1 or TRBD2 (5 bases each). The CDR3 spans 15 residues. V dropped 4 bases and J dropped 1 base, with 11 bases sitting between them. CDR1 and CDR2 from the germline V gene are SGHNT and YYREEE (reference sequence). CDR3 DNA sequence: TGTGCCAGCAGCCACGGGGCGGGGAACACCGGGGAGCTGTTTTTT. Amino acid sequence: CASSHGAGNTGELFF.

This chain uses TRBV13 with TRBJ2-5; 9 bases line up with TRBD1. The ends lost 5 bases at V and 4 bases at J; junction bases unmatched: 11. Germline V gene data show CDR1 as PRHDT and CDR2 as FYEKMQ (reference sequence). The CDR3 has 16 residues. The CDR3 bases are TGTGCCAGCAGCGGACGGGACAGGGAGTTCCTAGAGACCCAGTACTTC. Translated, it gives CASSGRDREFLETQYF.

V usage is TRBV28 and J usage is TRBJ2-5, with D perhaps TRBD1 or TRBD2 (5 bases each). V lost 3 bases, J lost 3 bases, and 8 bases lay in between. There are 13 residues in the CDR3. CDR1 is MDHEN and CDR2 is SYDVKM in the germline V gene. CDR3 sequence: CASSLRGEETQYF. The DNA of the CDR3 is TGTGCCAGCAGTTTGAGAGGGGAAGAGACCCAGTACTTC.

The chain recombines TRBV18 with TRBJ2-7; TRBD1 is a possible D gene (7 bases). The CDR3 runs 12 residues. The germline gives CDR1 KGHSH, CDR2 LQKENI. V lost 10 bases to trimming and J lost 6 bases, with 16 bases between them. This CDR3 reads CATTGGDSEQYF. The CDR3 DNA reads as TGTGCCACCACAGGAGGGGACAGCGAGCAGTACTTC.

CDR3 sequence (DNA): TGTGCCATCAGGGGAAACCGTATGAACACTGAAGCTTTCTTT. It is translated as CAIRGNRMNTEAFF. This chain joins TRBV10-3 and TRBJ1-1; unclear D gene. Deletions cut 6 bases from V and 0 bases from J, with 11 bases between. This CDR3 is built from 14 residues. Germline V lookup: CDR1 ENHRY, CDR2 SYGVKD.

The chain has TRBV29-1 and TRBJ2-7, with TRBD1 matching over 8 bases. The trim removed 7 bases at V and 2 bases at J, leaving 7 bases unmatched. This CDR3 has 13 residues. Per the germline V gene, CDR1 is SQVTM and CDR2 is ANQGSEA. The CDR3 sequence is CSGKGQGTYEQYF. The CDR3 DNA reads as TGCAGCGGGAAAGGACAGGGAACCTACGAGCAGTACTTC.

V usage is TRBV24-1 and J usage is TRBJ2-1, with D perhaps TRBD2 (6 bases). Deletions cut 9 bases from V and 4 bases from J, with 12 bases between. Germline V gene lookup returns CDR1 KGHDR and CDR2 SFDVKD. This CDR3 is 13 amino acids long. Here the CDR3 DNA reads TGTGCCACCCGGGAGTCGGCTTACAATGAGCAGTTCTTC. Its translation: CATRESAYNEQFF.